This T cell receptor beta chain was found in a study of identical twins. Study outcomes and limitations: Weaker excess twin sharing was seen among beta out-of-frame sequences.

Template switching added a universal primer site, and cDNA bore unique molecular identifiers. One entry per CDR3 protein results from TCRdb running MiXCR on the 5' RACE reads. The sample includes 500,000 or so distinct CDR3 sequences, roughly 21% seen only once; the top ten take under 0.95%. Ten or more counts support this clonotype. Its target is unknown. The length of the CDR3 is 15 residues. V was pared by 4 bases and J by 0 bases, with 10 bases between. This sample also appeared in a second study, on T cells expressing NK-cell markers.

This chain joins TRBV12-3 or TRBV12-4 and TRBJ2-4; D possibly corresponds to TRBD1 (5 bases). The clonotype comes from a woman between 18 and 29 years old in good health. The specimen sequenced was CD4+ T cells sorted from blood. The DNA for the CDR3 is TGTGCCAGCAGTTACAGGACCCTAGCCAAAAACATTCAGTACTTC. As protein: CASSYRTLAKNIQYF.